This T cell receptor beta chain was sequenced for a study of shared clonotypes between healthy human individuals. Study-wide results and limits: Large sequencing depth failed to make sorted-subset sequencing complete, rarefaction showed.

On this clone: Its matching antigen is unknown.

The CDR3 is 13 amino acids. Germline CDR1 SNHLY, CDR2 FYNNEI. Trimming shortened V by 5 bases and J by 3 bases, and 10 bases separated the two germline ends. Sequencing was performed with immunoSEQ multiplex PCR; in TCRdb, only in-frame clones are kept and a portion is missing. The repertoire has over 850,000 clones, roughly 74% of them found once; the top ten carry roughly 0.62%. The gene calls are TRBV2 and TRBJ1-1, with D unclear. The TCR sequence derives from a man between 18 and 29 years old in good health. Some clones in this sample may be carry-over from other donors' samples. Sequencing was carried out using memory CD4+ T cells from PBMCs. Subset described: CD45RA-negative fraction. The CDR3 bases are TGTGCCAGCAGTTCGAACACCTACACTGAAGCTTTCTTT. It yields the protein CASSSNTYTEAFF. The whole variable domain, filled in from reference TRBV2 and TRBJ1-1, reads EPEVTQTPSHQVTQMGQEVILRCVPISNHLYFYWYRQILGQKVEFLVSFYNNEISEKSEIFDDQFSVERPDGSNFTLKIRSTKLEDSAMYFCASSSNTYTEAFFGQGTRLTVV.